The 21 T cell receptor beta chains below were found in one sample sequenced in a study of T-cell reconstitution after alpha-beta-depleted transplantation in children. This sample's TCRbeta library carried unique molecular identifier barcodes. One entry per CDR3 protein, called by TCRdb with MiXCR from the PCR reads. The sample consists of fewer than 550,000 distinct CDR3 sequences, about an eighth of them appearing once. The sequencing here drew on PBMCs, mostly from graft donor cells, taken 180 days after TCRalphabeta/CD19-depleted stem cell transplant. These receptors all come from a female patient aged 2-15 years who had a stem cell transplant for aplastic anemia, so the T cells may come from the graft donor.

This clonotype came up a few times. This chain links TRBV29-1 with TRBJ2-3; TRBD1 agrees at 9 bases. The CDR3 contains 14 residues. CDR1 is SQVTM, CDR2 ANQGSEA, per germline. V shed 8 bases, J shed 5 bases, and the junction held 11 bases outside the gene matches. The CDR3 protein is CSSGTGREEDTQYF. The DNA for the CDR3 is TGCAGCTCTGGGACAGGGAGGGAGGAAGATACGCAGTATTTT.

V and J are TRBV28 and TRBJ1-4; possible D gene TRBD1, 5 bases. The CDR3 totals 16 residues. The germline gives CDR1 MDHEN, CDR2 SYDVKM. Deletions cut 3 bases from V and 8 bases from J, with 19 bases between. Here the CDR3 reads CASSFTVRQGEEKLFF. CDR3 DNA sequence: TGTGCCAGCAGTTTCACTGTGAGGCAGGGAGAAGAAAAACTGTTTTTT.

This clonotype was picked up a small number of times. The chain is built from TRBV28 and TRBJ2-7; 14 bases are shared with TRBD2. This CDR3 is 15 amino acids long. CDR1 is MDHEN and CDR2 is SYDVKM in the germline V gene. V lost 5 bases and J lost 7; bases outside the gene matches: 7. Written as DNA, the CDR3 is TGTGCCAGCAGTCCCGGGACTAGCGGGAGTTGGGAGCAGTACTTC. Protein: CASSPGTSGSWEQYF.

V and J are TRBV18 and TRBJ1-1; 7 bases match TRBD1. Germline CDR1 reads KGHSH; CDR2 reads LQKENI. This CDR3 is built from 16 residues. V was clipped by 2 bases and J by 0 bases; unmatched bases: 6. For the CDR3, the DNA is TGTGCCAGCTCACCAAATCAGGGGGAGATGAACACTGAAGCTTTCTTT. Amino acids: CASSPNQGEMNTEAFF.

In this sample, this clonotype turned up many times. This sequence joins TRBV10-3 and TRBJ2-1; TRBD2 matches at 8 bases. The CDR3 spans 14 residues. Germline V CDR1 and CDR2: ENHRY, SYGVKD. V shed 4 bases and J 7 bases; nucleotides not matched to a gene: 6. The CDR3 loop is CAISGREGRNEQFF. For the CDR3, the DNA is TGTGCCATCAGTGGACGGGAGGGCCGGAATGAGCAGTTCTTC.

At least ten counts were recorded for this clonotype. The chain couples TRBV7-8 to TRBJ1-5; 9 nucleotides agree with TRBD1. CDR3 size: 16 residues. Germline CDR1 reads SGHVS; CDR2 reads FQNEAQ. After removal of 5 bases from V and 7 bases from J, the junction contained 12 bases not matched to a gene. DNA for the CDR3: TGTGCCAGCAGCCCTCCGGGACAGGGAGTTGGCCAGCCCCAGCATTTT. Protein: CASSPPGQGVGQPQHF.

The rearrangement links TRBV18 to TRBJ2-6; D perhaps matches TRBD2 (6 bases). Trimming removed 3 bases at V and 0 bases at J, with 12 bases between. There are 17 residues in the CDR3. Germline assignment: CDR1 KGHSH and CDR2 LQKENI. CDR3 bases: TGTGCCAGCTCACCCCGGGAGCCCCTCTCTGGGGCCAACGTCCTGACTTTC. This sequence encodes CASSPREPLSGANVLTF. Based on the CDR3 plus reference TRBV18 and TRBJ2-6, the full variable domain is NAGVMQNPRHLVRRRGQEARLRCSPMKGHSHVYWYRQLPEEGLKFMVYLQKENIIDESGMPKERFSAEFPKEGPSILRIQQVVRGDSAAYFCASSPREPLSGANVLTFGAGSRLTVL.

The rearrangement links TRBV5-1 to TRBJ2-1; 8 nucleotides align to TRBD2. This CDR3 contains 16 residues. The junction had 11 bases not matched to a gene; V was cut back by 4 bases and J by 5 bases. Germline V lookup: CDR1 SGHRS, CDR2 YFSETQ. The CDR3 region is CASSPRGLAGHNEQFF. CDR3 in DNA: TGCGCCAGCAGCCCCCGAGGGCTAGCGGGCCACAATGAGCAGTTCTTC.

The chain has TRBV7-2 and TRBJ1-1; D gene unclear. CDR3 length: 15 residues. With 5 bases removed from V and 3 bases from J, the gap between germline ends came to 16 bases. CDR1 is SGHTA and CDR2 is FQGNSA in the germline V gene. This CDR3 reads CASSARPSSDTEAFF. Here the CDR3 DNA reads TGTGCCAGCAGCGCCAGACCGTCAAGTGACACTGAAGCTTTCTTT.

The rearrangement joins TRBV7-2 to TRBJ2-3, with a possible D match to TRBD1 (5 bases). CDR1 is SGHTA, CDR2 FQGNSA, per germline. The CDR3 covers 14 residues. Trimming cost V 5 bases and J 2 bases, with 11 bases left between them. The CDR3 nucleotides read TGTGCCAGCAGCATCCAGGGAAACACAGATACGCAGTATTTT. Amino acids: CASSIQGNTDTQYF.

For this clonotype: Being one base from a much bigger clone, this may be a read error. This chain links TRBV9 with TRBJ1-1, with D uncertain. The V and J ends lost 3 bases and 3 bases respectively, with 9 bases between them. The CDR3 runs 13 residues. The V gene's germline CDR1 is SGDLS and CDR2 YYNGEE. The CDR3 is CASSAVSDTEAFF. CDR3 nucleotides: TGTGCCAGCAGCGCAGTCTCGGACACTGAAGCTTTCTTT. The full variable domain, completed using reference TRBV9 and TRBJ1-1, is DSGVTQTPKHLITATGQRVTLRCSPRSGDLSVYWYQQSLDQGLQFLIQYYNGEERAKGNILERFSAQQFPDLHSELNLSSLELGDSALYFCASSAVSDTEAFFGQGTRLTVV.

V usage is TRBV24-1 and J usage is TRBJ1-1, with 8 bases matching TRBD1. This CDR3 has 14 amino acids. With V trimmed by 3 bases and J by 4 bases, 3 bases remained unmatched. Per the germline V gene, CDR1 is KGHDR and CDR2 is SFDVKD. The CDR3 protein is CATSDGQGSTEAFF. In DNA, the CDR3 is TGTGCCACCAGTGATGGACAGGGAAGCACTGAAGCTTTCTTT.

Worth noting for this clonotype: Relative to the germline gene, one junction end is altered; a read error may explain this. The chain is built from TRBV29-1 and TRBJ1-2; D unresolved. Germline CDR1 and CDR2: SQVTM and ANQGSEA. The CDR3 length is 12 residues. The CDR3 nucleotides are TGCAGCGTTGAAGCCCGCCCGGCCCTGGGGATCTTC. It yields the protein CSVEARPALGIF.

This clonotype was seen a handful of times. The V call is TRBV19, the J call TRBJ2-1, with D possibly matching TRBD2 (5 bases). Trimming cost V 5 bases and J 0 bases, with 11 bases left between them. CDR3 length equals 15 residues. CDR1 is LNHDA and CDR2 is SQIVND in the germline V gene (reference sequence). The CDR3 loop reads CASSLSRGSYNEQFF. The CDR3 nucleotides read TGTGCCAGTAGTCTCAGTCGGGGCTCCTACAATGAGCAGTTCTTC.

There are a few counts of this clonotype. The V gene is TRBV5-1, the J gene TRBJ2-7; D tentatively fits TRBD1 or TRBD2 (5 bases each). There are 13 residues in the CDR3. Germline V gene lookup returns CDR1 SGHRS and CDR2 YFSETQ. V lost 3 bases to trimming and J lost 6 bases, with 13 bases between them. CDR3 nucleotides: TGCGCCAGCAGCTCCCAGGGAGTAGGCGAGCAGTACTTC. It translates to CASSSQGVGEQYF.

This clonotype came up many times. The chain carries TRBV29-1 and TRBJ1-4, with a weak D call TRBD1 (6 bases). Germline V gives CDR1 SQVTM, CDR2 ANQGSEA. The CDR3 has 15 amino acids. The ends were cut back, 3 bases at V and 7 bases at J, with 18 bases in the middle. CDR3 in amino acids: CSVEPRGGHGEKLFF. DNA for the CDR3: TGCAGCGTTGAGCCAAGAGGGGGGCACGGTGAAAAACTGTTTTTT.

This clonotype has just a few counts. CDR3 residues: CASGGEQYV. For the CDR3, the DNA is TGTGCCAGCGGGGGCGAGCAGTACGTC. This rearrangement joins TRBV9 to TRBJ2-7, with D tentatively TRBD1 or TRBD2 (5 bases each). The CDR3 length is 9 residues. Germline CDR1 is SGDLS and CDR2 is YYNGEE. With 7 bases removed from V and 6 bases from J, the gap between germline ends came to 5 bases.

This clonotype came up a few times. The chain has TRBV5-5 and TRBJ1-2; perhaps TRBD1 as D (5 bases). The CDR3 covers 14 residues. Germline CDR1 reads SGHKS; CDR2 reads YYEKEE (reference sequence). V lost 0 bases, J lost 3 bases, and 9 bases lay in between. Here the CDR3 reads CASSLVRTHYGYTF. Here the CDR3 DNA reads TGTGCCAGCAGCTTGGTGCGGACACACTATGGCTACACCTTC. The entire variable domain, with the rest obtained from reference TRBV5-5 and TRBJ1-2, is as follows: DAGVTQSPTHLIKTRGQQVTLRCSPISGHKSVSWYQQVLGQGPQFIFQYYEKEERGRGNFPDRFSARQFPNYSSELNVNALLLGDSALYLCASSLVRTHYGYTFGSGTRLTVV.

There are many counts of this clonotype. The V and J genes are TRBV5-1 and TRBJ2-1; D ambiguous. V lost 2 bases and J 5 bases, leaving 5 bases between the germline ends. This CDR3 region has 12 residues. Germline CDR1 reads SGHRS; CDR2 reads YFSETQ. The CDR3 region has the DNA TGCGCCAGCAGCTTTAGGGACAATGAGCAGTTCTTC. It translates to CASSFRDNEQFF.

This clonotype was found a few times. The rearrangement joins TRBV4-3 to TRBJ2-7; 9 nucleotides align to TRBD2. CDR3 size: 15 residues. Unmatched junction bases numbered 10, after V lost 6 bases and J lost 4 bases. The germline V gene encodes CDR1 LGHNA and CDR2 YSLEER. CDR3 amino acids: CASSLGGGRAYEQYF. CDR3 nucleotide sequence: TGCGCCAGCAGTCTCGGGGGCGGGAGGGCTTACGAGCAGTACTTC.

J is TRBJ1-2 and V is TRBV5-1, with 8 bases lining up with TRBD1. The J segment lost 4 bases and the V segment lost 3 bases, leaving 8 bases of the junction unmatched. Germline lookup yields CDR1 SGHRS and CDR2 YFSETQ. CDR3 length: 15 residues. The DNA of the CDR3 is TGCGCCAGCAGCTCGACAGGGGCTGCCCGCTATGGCTACACCTTC. Residues: CASSSTGAARYGYTF.